A single sample is the source of the 19 T cell receptor beta chains below, sequenced in a study of T cell repertoires in cytomegalovirus infection. From the reads, TCRdb called clonotypes with MiXCR, one entry per CDR3 protein. This sample yields approximately 1,000,000 distinct CDR3 sequences, of which roughly 30% are seen a single time; around an eighth belongs to the top ten. The antigens for these receptors are not known. This material consisted of cultured CD8+ T cells from PBMCs, taken from culture after CMV antigen stimulation. The source is a human donor in good health (CMV status not recorded). Some clones in this sample may be carry-over from other donors' samples.

This clonotype came up a few times. The rearrangement uses TRBV27 and TRBJ2-4; 9 bases agree with TRBD1. CDR3 size: 14 residues. V trimming: 5 bases; J trimming: 5 bases; junction bases outside the gene matches: 4. Germline CDR1 MNHEY, CDR2 SMNVEV (reference sequence). The CDR3 region has the DNA TGTGCCAGCAGTATCACAGGGGGCGAAAACATTCAGTACTTC. Translating gives CASSITGGENIQYF.

The table lists this clonotype with a few counts. V gene TRBV2 combines with J gene TRBJ2-3; TRBD2 might be the D (6 bases). Trimming removed 8 bases at V and 3 bases at J, with 21 bases between. Germline assignment: CDR1 SNHLY and CDR2 FYNNEI. This CDR3 has 16 residues. The CDR3: CASVWVPEGGTDTQYF. CDR3 coding DNA: TGTGCCAGCGTATGGGTTCCGGAGGGTGGTACAGATACGCAGTATTTT.

V and J are TRBV6-5 and TRBJ2-7; D not resolved. The CDR3 loop spans 12 amino acids. Trimming took 4 bases from V and 2 from J, leaving 6 bases between them. Germline loops: CDR1 MNHEY, CDR2 SVGAGI. The CDR3 DNA reads as TGTGCCAGCAGTTCGCATCCCTACGAGCAGTACTTC. Translated, it gives CASSSHPYEQYF.

This clonotype has just a few counts. The chain has TRBV6-1 and TRBJ2-4; D might be TRBD2 (6 bases). The CDR3 runs to 15 residues. CDR1 and CDR2 from the germline V gene are MNHNS and SASEGT. Trimming removed 5 bases at V and 2 bases at J, with 13 bases between. CDR3 region: CASSWRAGTKNIQYF. In nucleotides, the CDR3 is TGTGCCAGCAGTTGGAGGGCAGGAACCAAAAACATTCAGTACTTC.

This clonotype was counted between two and nine times. DNA for the CDR3: TGTGCCAGCAGGTCCGGGGCATACCAAGAGACCCAGTACTTC. Its protein product is CASRSGAYQETQYF. This chain connects TRBV27 to TRBJ2-5; D is perhaps TRBD1 or TRBD2 (5 bases each). This CDR3 comprises 14 residues. From germline, CDR1 is MNHEY and CDR2 SMNVEV (reference sequence). V was cut by 6 bases and J by 0 bases, with 11 bases left in between.

There are many counts of this clonotype. The chain has TRBV7-6 and TRBJ1-3; D call uncertain. The germline V gene encodes CDR1 SGHVS and CDR2 FNYEAQ. V was clipped by 3 bases and J by 7 bases, with 16 bases between them. The CDR3 has 15 amino acids. The CDR3 spells CASSFGDDYYNTIYF. In DNA, the CDR3 is TGTGCCAGCAGCTTTGGGGATGATTACTATAACACCATATATTTT.

The chain carries TRBV5-1 and TRBJ2-1, with D possibly being TRBD1 or TRBD2 (6 bases each). CDR1 is SGHRS, CDR2 YFSETQ, per germline. The CDR3 is 18 amino acids. Trimming took 6 bases from V and 0 from J, leaving 22 bases between them. The CDR3 DNA is TGCGCCAGCAACGGCCTGGAGGGGGGACGGAGCTCCTACAATGAGCAGTTCTTC. This translates into CASNGLEGGRSSYNEQFF.

The gene calls are TRBV10-3 and TRBJ2-5; 8 bases align to TRBD2. CDR1 and CDR2 from the germline V gene are ENHRY and SYGVKD. The length of the CDR3 is 16 residues. The J segment lost 9 bases and the V segment lost 0 bases, leaving 12 bases of the junction unmatched. The CDR3 reads CAISESKGRLRGAQYF. The CDR3 DNA sequence: TGTGCCATCAGTGAGTCGAAGGGACGGCTGCGGGGGGCCCAGTACTTC.

This clonotype was detected many times. This chain joins TRBV7-6 and TRBJ2-3, with 7 bases lining up with TRBD2. The CDR3 spans 14 residues. Germline values: CDR1 SGHVS, CDR2 FNYEAQ. Germline trimming cut 5 bases from V and 3 bases from J; bases unmatched to any gene: 5. The CDR3 region is CASSPSSGTDTQYF. The CDR3 coding sequence is TGTGCCAGCAGCCCCTCTAGCGGAACAGATACGCAGTATTTT.

This sequence joins TRBV19 and TRBJ1-2; no clear D gene. Between the trimmed V and J ends, which lost 0 bases and 4 bases, there was a span of 6 bases. This CDR3 has 13 residues. From germline, CDR1 is LNHDA and CDR2 SQIVND (reference sequence). The CDR3 bases are TGTGCCAGTAGTATAGAGGATCGCTATGGCTACACCTTC. Translating gives CASSIEDRYGYTF.

This sequence joins TRBV20-1 and TRBJ1-1; weak D call: TRBD1 (6 bases). Deletions cut 6 bases from V and 4 bases from J, with 21 bases between. Germline values: CDR1 DFQATT, CDR2 SNEGSKA (reference sequence). The length of the CDR3 is 15 residues. The CDR3 region has the DNA TGCAGTGCCCAGGATAGGGGGGTGGTAGGCACTGAAGCTTTCTTT. Translated, it gives CSAQDRGVVGTEAFF.

The genes are TRBV24-1 and TRBJ2-5; 7 bases map to TRBD1. The CDR3 spans 17 residues. Losses at the gene ends were 0 bases for V and 2 bases for J; bases not matched to a gene: 8. Germline assignment: CDR1 KGHDR and CDR2 SFDVKD. The CDR3 protein is CATSDLGETGLQETQYF. For the CDR3, the DNA is TGTGCCACCAGTGATTTGGGGGAGACAGGGCTACAAGAGACCCAGTACTTC.

The chain joins TRBV7-8 to TRBJ2-7; D remains ambiguous. Trimming pared 9 bases from V and 4 bases from J, leaving 7 bases between. The CDR3 spans 10 residues. Germline V gives CDR1 SGHVS, CDR2 FQNEAQ. CDR3 bases: TGTGCCAGTCCCAGGTACGAGCAGTACGTC. This encodes CASPRYEQYV.

This clonotype came up a few times. The rearrangement joins TRBV6-2 or TRBV6-3 to TRBJ2-5; D gene unclear. Germline CDR1 MNHEY, CDR2 SVGEGT. The CDR3 runs 15 residues. Deletions cut 5 bases from V and 2 bases from J, with 15 bases between. CDR3 loop: CASSPVGLIQETQYF. The CDR3 DNA follows: TGTGCCAGCAGTCCTGTCGGGTTGATACAAGAGACCCAGTACTTC.

This clonotype was seen more than once but under ten times. V usage is TRBV4-2 and J usage is TRBJ1-2; D uncertain. Trimming removed 3 bases from V and 5 bases from J, with 10 bases in between. The CDR3 loop spans 13 amino acids. Germline V CDR1 and CDR2: LGHNA, YNFKEQ. The CDR3 reads CASSQEGLYGYTF. As DNA, the CDR3 is TGTGCCAGCAGCCAGGAAGGACTGTATGGCTACACCTTC.

In its sample, this clonotype was seen a few times. The rearrangement uses TRBV15 and TRBJ1-1; D uncertain. The CDR3 sequence is 14 residues long. Germline CDR1 LNHNV, CDR2 YYDKDF (reference sequence). V dropped 0 bases and J dropped 1 base, with 6 bases sitting between them. CDR3 coding DNA: TGTGCCACCAGCAGAGAACGCAGGAACACTGAAGCTTTCTTT. Its protein is CATSRERRNTEAFF.

This chain uses TRBV28 with TRBJ2-3; D is uncertain. Trimming removed 3 bases at V and 2 bases at J, with 6 bases between. The CDR3 spans 13 residues. Per the germline V gene, CDR1 is MDHEN and CDR2 is SYDVKM. CDR3 DNA sequence: TGTGCCAGCAGTTTTTTCGACACAGATACGCAGTATTTT. Protein product: CASSFFDTDTQYF.

V is TRBV6-1 and J is TRBJ2-5, with a possible D match to TRBD2 (5 bases). V was shortened by 6 bases and J by 3 bases, with 17 bases between the two germline ends. CDR3 length: 15 amino acids. Germline V CDR1 and CDR2: MNHNS, SASEGT. CDR3 region: CASRETAGREETQYF. In DNA, the CDR3 is TGTGCCAGCAGAGAAACTGCGGGCAGAGAAGAGACCCAGTACTTC.

At least ten counts were recorded for this clonotype. The chain links TRBV15 to TRBJ1-5; D not resolved. Germline CDR1 LNHNV, CDR2 YYDKDF (reference sequence). V was shortened by 4 bases and J by 0 bases, with 13 bases between the two germline ends. The CDR3 has 16 residues. CDR3 sequence reads: CATSIGNADSNQPQHF. The CDR3 DNA follows: TGTGCCACCAGCATTGGGAACGCGGATAGCAATCAGCCCCAGCATTTT.